The 12 T cell receptor beta chains reported below all come from one sample, sequenced in a study of regulatory T cells in long-lasting Graves disease. Arm-PCR of CDR3 regions with iRepertoire HTBI primers generated TCR beta libraries. TCRdb re-called the multiplex PCR reads with MiXCR, one entry per CDR3 protein. The sample has around 420,000 distinct CDR3 sequences, around 16% seen once. Documented time point: newly diagnosed GD, antithyroid drugs for less than 3 months. Researchers made the TCR library from RNA that was extracted from PBMCs. The specimen was peripheral blood mononuclear cells (PBMCs), collected at new diagnosis, from a patient treated with antithyroid drugs. All receptors derive from a female donor with Graves disease.

At least ten counts were recorded for this clonotype. The chain employs TRBV20-1 and TRBJ2-7; 7 positions agree with TRBD1. The trim removed 1 base at V and 4 bases at J, leaving 10 bases unmatched. The CDR3 length is 15 residues. The germline gives CDR1 DFQATT, CDR2 SNEGSKA (reference sequence). As DNA, the CDR3 is TGCAGTGCTAGAGCATCCGGGACAGCGTCTTACGAGCAGTACTTC. Translation: CSARASGTASYEQYF.

This clonotype was seen more than once but under ten times. The chain is built from TRBV7-9 and TRBJ1-3; D gene uncertain. Trimming took 2 bases from V and 0 from J, leaving 14 bases between them. The germline CDR1 and CDR2 sequences are SEHNR and FQNEAQ (reference sequence). The CDR3 consists of 17 residues. The CDR3 region is CASSLRRAGHSGNTIYF. CDR3 DNA sequence: TGTGCCAGCAGCTTAAGGAGGGCAGGCCACTCTGGAAACACCATATATTTT.

This chain uses TRBV29-1 with TRBJ2-4; TRBD1 aligns across 8 bases. The V gene's germline CDR1 is SQVTM and CDR2 ANQGSEA. The CDR3 has 13 amino acids. Unmatched junction bases numbered 3, after V lost 5 bases and J lost 3 bases. The CDR3 DNA sequence: TGCAGCGTTACAGGGGGTGTCAAAAACATTCAGTACTTC. Translation gives CSVTGGVKNIQYF.

This clonotype was picked up one time. A read error may be the cause here, since a much bigger clone is one base away. This chain connects TRBV6-5 to TRBJ2-7; 9 bases are shared with TRBD1. The V and J ends lost 8 bases and 3 bases, in that order; junction bases with no gene match: 8. This CDR3 spans 14 amino acids. Germline V lookup: CDR1 MNHEY, CDR2 SVGAGI. The CDR3 sequence: CASGLTGGDYEQYF. The CDR3 region has the DNA TGTGCCAGCGGTTTGACAGGGGGAGACTACGAGCAGTACTTC.

Of note for this clonotype: A read error may be the cause here, since a much bigger clone is one base away. The chain carries TRBV10-3 and TRBJ1-5; D perhaps matches TRBD1 (6 bases). CDR3 length: 14 residues. CDR1 is ENHRY, CDR2 SYGVKD, per germline. The CDR3 DNA reads as TGTACCATCAGGCAGGGGTACGAGGGTCAGCCCCAGCATTTT. Its protein product is CTIRQGYEGQPQHF.

With respect to this clonotype: It is likely a read error: a sequence one base away is far more abundant. The V gene is TRBV12-3 or TRBV12-4, the J gene TRBJ1-5; 8 positions agree with TRBD1. Trimming at V came to 7 bases and at J to 2 bases, leaving 13 bases not matched to a gene. This CDR3 has 17 amino acids. The CDR3 DNA sequence: TGTGCCAGCATGGGATGGACAGGGAATGTGGGCAATCAGCCCCAGCATTTT. The encoded protein is CASMGWTGNVGNQPQHF.

This clonotype has ten or more counts. The chain combines TRBV24-1 with TRBJ1-2, with unresolved D. The CDR3 has 13 residues. The V and J ends lost 2 bases and 1 base respectively, with 4 bases between them. Germline CDR1 KGHDR, CDR2 SFDVKD. DNA of the CDR3: TGTGCCACCAGTGATTCCAATAACTATGGCTACACCTTC. It yields the protein CATSDSNNYGYTF.

This clonotype was counted at least ten times. The J gene is TRBJ2-3, the V gene TRBV6-1, with D possibly being TRBD2 (6 bases). Germline CDR1 and CDR2: MNHNS and SASEGT. V lost 8 bases to trimming and J lost 3 bases, with 12 bases between them. The CDR3 runs to 13 residues. The CDR3 DNA reads as TGTGCCAGCTCGACGGGAGAGACAGATACGCAGTATTTT. This gives the protein CASSTGETDTQYF.

About this clonotype itself: A clone one base away is much larger, so this may be a read error. This is likely a read error, given that the CDR3 carries no conserved phenylalanine or tryptophan at its end. The rearrangement links TRBV28 to TRBJ2-2, with 15 bases lining up with TRBD2. Per the germline V gene, CDR1 is MDHEN and CDR2 is SYDVKM. This CDR3 contains 19 residues. Germline trimming cut 2 bases from V and 2 bases from J; bases unmatched to any gene: 6. The CDR3 loop is CASSLPGLAGGPNTGELFS. The CDR3 DNA reads as TGTGCCAGCAGTTTACCCGGACTAGCGGGAGGGCCCAACACCGGGGAGCTGTTTTCT.

Ten or more counts support this clonotype. The chain has TRBV5-1 and TRBJ2-6, with D possibly being TRBD1 (5 bases). Germline CDR1 reads SGHRS; CDR2 reads YFSETQ. The V gene lost 1 base and the J gene lost 4 bases, with 12 bases spanning the gap. CDR3 length: 16 residues. The CDR3 coding sequence is TGCGCCAGCAGCTTGAGGGGAACGAGAGGGGCCAACGTCCTGACTTTC. It codes for CASSLRGTRGANVLTF.

This clonotype was recorded many times. The genes are TRBV15 and TRBJ2-7; tentatively, D is TRBD2 (5 bases). In germline, CDR1 is LNHNV, CDR2 YYDKDF (reference sequence). The ends were cut back, 0 bases at V and 3 bases at J, with 21 bases in the middle. This CDR3 is 18 amino acids long. CDR3 loop: CATSRDPGHEGRVYEQYF. DNA of the CDR3: TGTGCCACCAGCAGAGATCCGGGCCATGAGGGCCGGGTCTACGAGCAGTACTTC.

This clonotype was observed many times. This chain connects TRBV20-1 to TRBJ2-5, with 8 positions matching TRBD1. From germline, CDR1 is DFQATT and CDR2 SNEGSKA (reference sequence). Germline trimming cut 6 bases from V and 3 bases from J; bases unmatched to any gene: 12. This CDR3 is built from 15 residues. The CDR3 loop reads CSAVIGTGEKETQYF. The CDR3 region has the DNA TGCAGTGCCGTTATAGGGACAGGAGAGAAAGAGACCCAGTACTTC.